Described below is a single TCR beta chain sequence and its context. Categorization into cohorts depended on clinical history that participants reported. The authors' processing: Amplification from reference gene primers served as the basis for estimated nucleated cell counts. Some clones are missing from TCRdb's copy, which holds only in-frame ones; the method was immunoSEQ multiplex PCR. V, J and clone size reflect that table, while D and trimming were determined from the DNA. The sample lists 150,000 to 170,000 clones; under 90% were seen once. This CDR3 is built from 15 residues. Trimming left V 0 bases short and J 3 bases short, with 10 bases between. In germline, CDR1 is SGHRS, CDR2 YFSETQ. The entry originates in a study of blood T cell repertoires in COVID-19.

V is TRBV5-1 and J is TRBJ1-5; D call uncertain. The clonotype comes from a man in his forties or fifties who had recovered from COVID-19. The sample taken for sequencing was PBMCs or T cells enriched from blood (not recorded which). This chain's CDR3 is CASSLDPGNNQPQHF. The CDR3 region has the DNA TGCGCCAGCAGCTTGGATCCGGGGAACAATCAGCCCCAGCATTTT.